The rows below give T cell receptor beta chains drawn from one sample of a study of blood T cell repertoires in COVID-19. Only in-frame clones appear in the TCRdb table, and some are missing; sequencing was by immunoSEQ multiplex PCR. Altogether about 74,000 clones are present, around 78% being singletons, with the ten largest covering roughly 15%. The sequenced material came from peripheral blood. The receptor set was obtained from a human donor in a cohort sampled during active COVID-19. Each CDR3 is given with its conserved first and last residue. The order of the fields is J gene, D gene, clone size, V gene, CDR3 DNA, CDR3 protein. A D gene is named only where the DNA matches it firmly. Where a row states a size, it is once, few, many or the class of an expanded clone; other rows omit it.

TRBJ1-1 NA once TRBV4-3 TGCGCCAGCAGCCAAGATTATAGACAGCGGAACACTGAAGCTTTCTTT CASSQDYRQRNTEAFF
TRBJ2-5 TRBD1 NA TRBV7-8 TGTGCCAGCAGCCATGACAGACAGGGGACCCAGTACTTC CASSHDRQGTQYF
TRBJ2-6 TRBD2 NA TRBV29-1 TGCAGCGTTGAATTACTAGCGGGAGGGTCTGGGGCCAACGTCCTGACTTTC CSVELLAGGSGANVLTF
TRBJ2-5 TRBD1 NA TRBV6-1 TGTGCCAGCAGTGAAGGGGGGCAGGGGGCAGGACTAAGGAGGAAGACCCAGTACTTC CASSEGGQGAGLRRKTQYF
TRBJ2-3 NA NA TRBV24-1 TGTGCCACCAGTGATTTCGATCGGGATACGCAGTATTTT CATSDFDRDTQYF
TRBJ2-5 TRBD1 NA TRBV27 TGTGCCAGCAGCTGGACAGGGAGAGGAGAGACCCAGTACTTC CASSWTGRGETQYF
TRBJ1-2 TRBD1 NA TRBV7-2 TGTGCCAGCAGCCGGACGCCGGGACAGCTCTATGGCTACACCTTC CASSRTPGQLYGYTF
TRBJ2-2 NA NA TRBV27 TGTGCCAGCAGTTCCCGGCTAGTTCGTAACACCGGGGAGCTGTTTTTT CASSSRLVRNTGELFF
TRBJ2-7 NA NA TRBV3-1/TRBV3-2 TGTGCCAGCAGCCATCCGGGACTCCCCTCCTACGAGCAGTACTTC CASSHPGLPSYEQYF
TRBJ2-3 TRBD1 NA TRBV11-3 TGTGCCAGCAGCCCGAGGACAGGGAGGGATACGCAGTATTTT CASSPRTGRDTQYF
TRBJ1-1 NA NA TRBV13 TGTGCCAGCAGCTTAGGTGAGGGAGTGAACACTGAAGCTTTCTTT CASSLGEGVNTEAFF
TRBJ2-7 NA NA TRBV19 TGTGCCAGTAGTATGATGGGGCGTGGTGCAGGGACTTCCTACGAGCAGTACTTC CASSMMGRGAGTSYEQYF
TRBJ1-2 TRBD1 NA TRBV7-2 TGTGCCAGCAGCTTGGACAGGGCAAACTATGGCTACACCTTC CASSLDRANYGYTF
TRBJ2-1 TRBD2 NA TRBV6-4 TGTGCCAGCAGTGACTCCCTGACTAGCCCGCAGTTCTTC CASSDSLTSPQFF
TRBJ2-1 TRBD2 NA TRBV9 TGTGCCAGCAGCGTAGTACTAGCGTCCTCCTACAATGAGCAGTTCTTC CASSVVLASSYNEQFF
TRBJ1-6 TRBD1 NA TRBV25-1 TGTGCCAGCAAGACCGGGACAGCCAATTCACCCCTCCACTTT CASKTGTANSPLHF
TRBJ2-2 NA NA TRBV4-2 TGTGCCAGCAGCCAAGAAGGTGTGTTAGGGGGAGGGCCCGGGGAGCTGTTTTTT CASSQEGVLGGGPGELFF
TRBJ1-6 TRBD1 NA TRBV30 TGTGCCTGGAATACAGGGGGCGGTAATTCACCCCTCCACTTT CAWNTGGGNSPLHF
TRBJ2-7 TRBD2 NA TRBV10-3 TGTGCCACCTCCCTGGGGGGAGGGCCCTCCGAGCAGTACTTC CATSLGGGPSEQYF